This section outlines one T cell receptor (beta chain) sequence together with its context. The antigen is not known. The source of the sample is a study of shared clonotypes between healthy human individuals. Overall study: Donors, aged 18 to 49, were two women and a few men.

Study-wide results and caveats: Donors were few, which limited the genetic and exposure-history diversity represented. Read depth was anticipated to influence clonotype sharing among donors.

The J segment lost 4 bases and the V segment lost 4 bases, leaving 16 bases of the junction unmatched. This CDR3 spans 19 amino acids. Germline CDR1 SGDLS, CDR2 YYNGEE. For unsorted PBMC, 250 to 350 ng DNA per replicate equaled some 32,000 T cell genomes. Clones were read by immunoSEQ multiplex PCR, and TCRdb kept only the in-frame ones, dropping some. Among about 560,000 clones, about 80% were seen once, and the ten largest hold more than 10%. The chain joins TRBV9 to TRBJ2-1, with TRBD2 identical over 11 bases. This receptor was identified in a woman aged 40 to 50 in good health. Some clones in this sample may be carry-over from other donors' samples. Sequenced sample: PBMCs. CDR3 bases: TGTGCCAGCAGCCCGAGGGAGTTAGCGGGAGGGCCTGGGTACAATGAGCAGTTCTTC. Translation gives CASSPRELAGGPGYNEQFF.